The TCR beta chain under discussion was sequenced for a study of T cells in tuberculosis. There are a few counts of this clone. Antigen specificity is unknown. This table comes from immunoSEQ multiplex PCR, and its TCRdb copy is limited to in-frame clones, with some not included. The sample contains tens of thousands of clones, approximately 90% of which appear only once. Per the germline V gene, CDR1 is MDHEN and CDR2 is SYDVKM. V gave up 3 bases and J gave up 9 bases, with 11 bases separating them. This CDR3 comprises 12 residues. Adolescents were screened for latent TB by skin test and IGRA. Study observations and caveats: Classification accuracy was roughly 90% (AUROC approximately 0.9) with the GMM-specific repertoire. Selection depended on which cryopreserved specimens were available.

This chain links TRBV28 with TRBJ1-1; perhaps TRBD1 as D (6 bases). This TCR derives from a donor aged 5-35 years with latent tuberculosis or without tuberculosis infection. Sequencing was done on a sample of PBMCs. CDR3 bases: TGTGCCAGCAGTTTCCTCGACAGGAAAGCTTTCTTT. It encodes CASSFLDRKAFF.